This TCR beta chain is from a study of blood T cell repertoires in COVID-19. V lost 0 bases and J 6 bases, leaving 5 bases between the germline ends. Germline assignment: CDR1 MNHNY and CDR2 SVGAGI (reference sequence). The CDR3 length is 12 residues. Assay: immunoSEQ multiplex PCR; the TCRdb copy retains only in-frame clones and omits some. Seen here are 230,000 or so clones, about 79% observed once, and the top ten hold 2% to 2.5%. The sample was peripheral blood. The sequence came from a middle-aged man who had recovered from COVID-19. V gene TRBV6-6 combines with J gene TRBJ1-1; no reliable D call. The DNA of the CDR3 is TGTGCCAGCAGTTACTCGAGTTCTGAAGCTTTCTTT. Encoded protein: CASSYSSSEAFF.